This T cell receptor beta chain was captured in a study of T-cell memory formation after mild COVID-19. Study in general: In these data, TCR clusters were largely donor specific. Findings of the study overall: Day 15 to 85 contracting clones showed balanced CD4/CD8; day 15 to 37 expanders favored CD4+.

TCRalpha and TCRbeta libraries used 5'RACE with constant-segment primers and UMIs. MiXCR, run by TCRdb on the 5' RACE reads, gives a single entry per CDR3 protein. In the table there are 250,000 to 400,000 distinct CDR3 sequences, about 13% of which are singletons. Remarks on this clonotype: Its antigen is currently unknown. At one end, the junction sequence differs from germline, possibly due to a read error.

This CDR3 has 16 residues. CDR1 and CDR2 (germline): MGHDK, SYGVNS. The sequenced material came from PBMCs or a T cell subset sorted from them (not recorded which). The rearrangement links TRBV25-1 to TRBJ2-3; 7 bases agree with TRBD2. This clonotype was obtained from a young man who had mild COVID-19 (a few samples of this study predate the infection). Cell type and time point are not known. CDR3 nucleotides: TGTGCCAGCACTGAAGCAAGGCGGGGGATCACAGATACGCAGTATTTT. Residues: CASTEARRGITDTQYF.